This T cell receptor beta chain came from a study of cytomegalovirus exposure and HLA in healthy donors. A multiplex PCR was run with 60 Vbeta primers and 13 Jbeta primers. Clones were read by immunoSEQ multiplex PCR, and TCRdb kept only the in-frame ones, dropping some. The sample has about 190,000 clones; about four fifths are singletons. Though nominally healthy at sampling, donors likely had unrecorded immune exposures. The CDR3 totals 21 residues. Per the germline V gene, CDR1 is SNHLY and CDR2 is FYNNEI. Germline trimming cut 6 bases from V and 2 bases from J; bases unmatched to any gene: 27. The chain uses TRBV2 and TRBJ1-1; TRBD1 aligns across 7 bases. The sequence was obtained from a woman in her 50s in good health and CMV-seropositive. The sequencing input was PBMCs. The CDR3, as DNA: TGTGCCAGCAGCGAGCGACTGCCCACACAGGGGTCCCCCTTCTACAACACTGAAGCTTTCTTT. Its protein product is CASSERLPTQGSPFYNTEAFF.